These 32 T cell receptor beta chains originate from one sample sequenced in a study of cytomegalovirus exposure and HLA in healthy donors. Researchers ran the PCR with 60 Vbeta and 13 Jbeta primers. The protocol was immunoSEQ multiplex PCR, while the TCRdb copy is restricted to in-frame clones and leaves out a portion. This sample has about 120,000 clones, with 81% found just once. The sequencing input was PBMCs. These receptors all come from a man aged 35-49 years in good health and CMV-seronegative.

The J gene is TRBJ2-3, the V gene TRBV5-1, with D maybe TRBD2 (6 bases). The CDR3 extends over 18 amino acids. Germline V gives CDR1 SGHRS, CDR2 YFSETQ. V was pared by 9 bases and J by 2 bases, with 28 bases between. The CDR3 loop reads CAIPRSEAGGENTDTQYF. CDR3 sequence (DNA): TGCGCCATTCCTAGGAGTGAAGCGGGCGGAGAAAACACAGATACGCAGTATTTT.

The CDR3 region is CASSLSDRGGSPLHF. As DNA, the CDR3 is TGTGCCAGCAGCTTATCGGACAGGGGAGGTTCACCCCTCCACTTT. The chain is built from TRBV7-6 and TRBJ1-6; TRBD1 aligns across 9 bases. The ends lost 2 bases at V and 9 bases at J; junction bases unmatched: 5. This CDR3 region has 15 residues. Germline lookup yields CDR1 SGHVS and CDR2 FNYEAQ.

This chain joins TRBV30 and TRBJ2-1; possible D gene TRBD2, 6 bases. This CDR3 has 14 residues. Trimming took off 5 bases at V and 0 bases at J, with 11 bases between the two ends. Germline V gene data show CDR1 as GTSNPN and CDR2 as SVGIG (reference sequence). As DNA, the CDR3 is TGTGCCTGGGGGGTGACTAGCTCCTACAATGAGCAGTTCTTC. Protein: CAWGVTSSYNEQFF.

The CDR3 DNA sequence: TGTGCCAGCAGCCTAACCCCCTTGGGGCCCCAAGAGACCCAGTACTTC. Translation: CASSLTPLGPQETQYF. This rearrangement joins TRBV11-2 to TRBJ2-5; perhaps TRBD1 as D (5 bases). Between the trimmed V and J ends, which lost 5 bases and 1 base, there was a span of 17 bases. The CDR3 length is 16 residues. Per the germline V gene, CDR1 is SGHAT and CDR2 is FQNNGV.

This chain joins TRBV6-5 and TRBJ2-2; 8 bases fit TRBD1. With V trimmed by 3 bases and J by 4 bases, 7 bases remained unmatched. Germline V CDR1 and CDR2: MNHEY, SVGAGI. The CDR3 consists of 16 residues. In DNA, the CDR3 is TGTGCCAGCAGTTATCGCGGGACAGGACTCACCGGGGAGCTGTTTTTT. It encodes CASSYRGTGLTGELFF.

The CDR3 region has the DNA TGTGCCAGCAGCTTAGATGGCCCTAACTATGGCTACACCTTC. Its protein product is CASSLDGPNYGYTF. The chain joins TRBV7-9 to TRBJ1-2; D gene unclear. This CDR3 has 14 amino acids. Trimming took off 1 base at V and 0 bases at J, with 6 bases between the two ends. Germline V gene data show CDR1 as SEHNR and CDR2 as FQNEAQ (reference sequence).

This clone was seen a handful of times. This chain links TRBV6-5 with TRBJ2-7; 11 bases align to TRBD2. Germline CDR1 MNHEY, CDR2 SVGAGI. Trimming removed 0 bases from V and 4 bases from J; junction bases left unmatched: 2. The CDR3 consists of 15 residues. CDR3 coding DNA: TGTGCCAGCAGTTACTCGACTAGCGGGGTTTACGAGCAGTACTTC. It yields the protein CASSYSTSGVYEQYF.

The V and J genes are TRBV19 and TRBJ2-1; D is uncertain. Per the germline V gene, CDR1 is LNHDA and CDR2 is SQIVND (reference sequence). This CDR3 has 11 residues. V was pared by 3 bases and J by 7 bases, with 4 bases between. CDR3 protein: CASSIKNEQFF. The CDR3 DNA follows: TGTGCCAGTAGTATTAAAAATGAGCAGTTCTTC.

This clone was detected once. CDR3: CASSLAPVNEQYF. CDR3 DNA: TGTGCCAGCAGCTTAGCGCCGGTGAACGAGCAGTACTTC. The rearrangement joins TRBV7-8 to TRBJ2-7; D not certain. This CDR3 comprises 13 residues. Germline CDR1 SGHVS, CDR2 FQNEAQ. V was shortened by 0 bases and J by 5 bases, with 8 bases between the two germline ends.

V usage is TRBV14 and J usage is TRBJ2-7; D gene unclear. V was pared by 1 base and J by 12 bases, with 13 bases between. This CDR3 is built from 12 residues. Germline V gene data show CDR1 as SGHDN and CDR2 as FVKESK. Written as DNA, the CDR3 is TGTGCCAGCAGCCAAGGTGGCCTGGTTTTGTACTTC. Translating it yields CASSQGGLVLYF.

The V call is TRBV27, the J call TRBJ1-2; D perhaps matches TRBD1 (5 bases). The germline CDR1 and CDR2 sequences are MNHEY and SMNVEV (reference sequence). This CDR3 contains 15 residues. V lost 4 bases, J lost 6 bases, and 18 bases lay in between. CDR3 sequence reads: CASSSIATQAHGYTF. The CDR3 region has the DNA TGTGCCAGCAGTTCAATCGCGACACAGGCACATGGCTACACCTTC.

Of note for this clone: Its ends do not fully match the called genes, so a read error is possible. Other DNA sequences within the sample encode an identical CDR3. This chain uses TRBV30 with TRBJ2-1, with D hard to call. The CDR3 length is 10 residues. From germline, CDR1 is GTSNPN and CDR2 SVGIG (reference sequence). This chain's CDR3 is CAWSQNEQFF. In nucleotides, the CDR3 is TGCGCCTGGAGCCAAAATGAGCAGTTCTTC.

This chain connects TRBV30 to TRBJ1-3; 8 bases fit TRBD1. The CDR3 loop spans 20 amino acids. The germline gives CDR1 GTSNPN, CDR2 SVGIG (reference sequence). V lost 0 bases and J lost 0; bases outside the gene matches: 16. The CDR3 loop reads CAWSVVIPRTGTSSGNTIYF. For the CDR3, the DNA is TGTGCCTGGAGTGTAGTTATTCCCCGGACAGGGACCAGCTCTGGAAACACCATATATTTT.

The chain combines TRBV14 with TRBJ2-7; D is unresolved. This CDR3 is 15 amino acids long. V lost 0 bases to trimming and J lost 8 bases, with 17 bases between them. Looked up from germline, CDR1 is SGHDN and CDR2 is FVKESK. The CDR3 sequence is CASSQDLPPVFKQYF. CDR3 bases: TGTGCCAGCAGCCAAGATCTACCTCCCGTTTTCAAGCAGTACTTC.

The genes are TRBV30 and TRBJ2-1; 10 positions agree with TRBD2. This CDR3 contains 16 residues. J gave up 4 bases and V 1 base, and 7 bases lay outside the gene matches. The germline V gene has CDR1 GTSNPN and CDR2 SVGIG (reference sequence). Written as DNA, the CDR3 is TGTGCCTGGAGTGCCCTAGGACTAGCGGTTTACAATGAGCAGTTCTTC. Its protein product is CAWSALGLAVYNEQFF.

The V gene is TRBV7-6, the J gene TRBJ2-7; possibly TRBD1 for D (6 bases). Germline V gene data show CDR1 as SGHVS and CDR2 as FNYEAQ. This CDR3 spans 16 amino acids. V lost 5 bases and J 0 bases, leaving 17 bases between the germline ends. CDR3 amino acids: CASSTRQAVHSYEQYF. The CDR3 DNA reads TGTGCCAGCAGCACAAGACAGGCTGTCCACTCCTACGAGCAGTACTTC.

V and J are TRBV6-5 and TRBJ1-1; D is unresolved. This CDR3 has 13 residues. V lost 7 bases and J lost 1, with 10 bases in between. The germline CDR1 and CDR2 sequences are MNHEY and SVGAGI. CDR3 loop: CASKPGSNTEAFF. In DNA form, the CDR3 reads TGTGCCAGCAAACCGGGGTCGAACACTGAAGCTTTCTTT.

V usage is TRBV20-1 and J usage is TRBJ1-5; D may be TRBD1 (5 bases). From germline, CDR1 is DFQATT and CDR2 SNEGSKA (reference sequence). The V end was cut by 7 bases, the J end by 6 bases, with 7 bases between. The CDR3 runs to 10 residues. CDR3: CSGGGQPQHF. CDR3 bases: TGCAGTGGGGGGGGTCAGCCCCAGCATTTT.

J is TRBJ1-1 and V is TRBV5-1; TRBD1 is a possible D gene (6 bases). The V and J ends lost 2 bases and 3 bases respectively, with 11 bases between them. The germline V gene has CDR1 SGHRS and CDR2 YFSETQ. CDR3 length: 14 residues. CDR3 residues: CASSFHSGDTEAFF. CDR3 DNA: TGCGCCAGCAGCTTTCATTCAGGGGACACTGAAGCTTTCTTT.

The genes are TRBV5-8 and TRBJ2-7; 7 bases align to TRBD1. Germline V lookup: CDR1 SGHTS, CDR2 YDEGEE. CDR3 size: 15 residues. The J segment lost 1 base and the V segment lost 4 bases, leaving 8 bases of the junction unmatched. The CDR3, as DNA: TGTGCCAGCAGCCGGAGGCCGGGACAGTCCTACGAGCAGTACTTC. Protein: CASSRRPGQSYEQYF. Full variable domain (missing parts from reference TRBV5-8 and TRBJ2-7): EAGVTQSPTHLIKTRGQQATLRCSPISGHTSVYWYQQALGLGLQFLLWYDEGEERNRGNFPPRFSGRQFPNYSSELNVNALELEDSALYLCASSRRPGQSYEQYFGPGTRLTVT.

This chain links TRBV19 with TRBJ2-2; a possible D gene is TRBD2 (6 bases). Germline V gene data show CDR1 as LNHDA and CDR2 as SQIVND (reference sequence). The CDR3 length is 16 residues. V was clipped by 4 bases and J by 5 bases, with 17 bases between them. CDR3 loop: CASSTIRLVLTGELFF. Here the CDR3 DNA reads TGTGCCAGTAGTACTATTAGACTAGTTTTGACCGGGGAGCTGTTTTTT.

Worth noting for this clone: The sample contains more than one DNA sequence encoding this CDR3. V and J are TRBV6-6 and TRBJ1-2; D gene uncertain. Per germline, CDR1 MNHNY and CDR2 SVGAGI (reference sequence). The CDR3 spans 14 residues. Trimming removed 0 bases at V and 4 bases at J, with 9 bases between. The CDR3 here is CASSYSSASYGYTF. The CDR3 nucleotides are TGTGCCAGCAGTTACTCGTCAGCTAGCTATGGCTACACCTTC.

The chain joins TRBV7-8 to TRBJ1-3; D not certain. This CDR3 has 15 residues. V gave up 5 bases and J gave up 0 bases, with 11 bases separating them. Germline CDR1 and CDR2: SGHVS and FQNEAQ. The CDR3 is CASSPHSLSGNTIYF. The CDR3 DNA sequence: TGTGCCAGCAGCCCCCACAGCCTCTCTGGAAACACCATATATTTT.

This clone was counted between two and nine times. The CDR3 nucleotides read TGTGCCAGCAGTGGACTAGCGGGGGGGCCTGTCAGTGAGCAGTTCTTC. Translation gives CASSGLAGGPVSEQFF. J is TRBJ2-1 and V is TRBV7-9; 15 bases agree with TRBD2. The CDR3 is 16 amino acids. J lost 9 bases, V lost 6 bases, and 9 bases had no gene match. CDR1 SEHNR and CDR2 FQNEAQ come from the germline V gene (reference sequence).

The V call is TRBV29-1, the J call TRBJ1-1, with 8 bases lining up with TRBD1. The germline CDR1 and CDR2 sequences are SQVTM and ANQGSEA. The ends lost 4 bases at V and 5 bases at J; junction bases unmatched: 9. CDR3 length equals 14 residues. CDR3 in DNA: TGCAGCGTTGCCCATGGACAGGGAGGTACTGAAGCTTTCTTT. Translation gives CSVAHGQGGTEAFF.

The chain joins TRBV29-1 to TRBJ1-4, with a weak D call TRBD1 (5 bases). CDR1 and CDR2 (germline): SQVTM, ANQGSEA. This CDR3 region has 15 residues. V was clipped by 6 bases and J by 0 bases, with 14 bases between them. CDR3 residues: CSVKPTGATNEKLFF. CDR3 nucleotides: TGCAGCGTGAAACCTACAGGAGCAACTAATGAAAAACTGTTTTTT. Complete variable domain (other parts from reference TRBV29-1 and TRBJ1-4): SAVISQKPSRDICQRGTSLTIQCQVDSQVTMMFWYRQQPGQSLTLIATANQGSEATYESGFVIDKFPISRPNLTFSTLTVSNMSPEDSSIYLCSVKPTGATNEKLFFGSGTQLSVL.

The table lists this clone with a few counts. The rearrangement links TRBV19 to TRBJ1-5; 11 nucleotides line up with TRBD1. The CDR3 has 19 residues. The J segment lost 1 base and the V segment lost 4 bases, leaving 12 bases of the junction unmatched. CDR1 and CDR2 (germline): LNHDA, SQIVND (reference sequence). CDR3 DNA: TGTGCCAGTAGTAGAACCGGGACAGGGGGATCTTTGAGCAATCAGCCCCAGCATTTT. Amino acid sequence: CASSRTGTGGSLSNQPQHF.

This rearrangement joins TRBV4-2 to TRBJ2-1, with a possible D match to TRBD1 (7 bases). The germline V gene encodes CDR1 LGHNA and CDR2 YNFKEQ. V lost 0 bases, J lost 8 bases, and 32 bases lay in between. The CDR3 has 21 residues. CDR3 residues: CASSQESSAGQRSTSTDEQFF. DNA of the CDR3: TGTGCCAGCAGCCAAGAGAGCAGTGCGGGACAGAGATCAACTAGTACGGATGAGCAGTTCTTC.

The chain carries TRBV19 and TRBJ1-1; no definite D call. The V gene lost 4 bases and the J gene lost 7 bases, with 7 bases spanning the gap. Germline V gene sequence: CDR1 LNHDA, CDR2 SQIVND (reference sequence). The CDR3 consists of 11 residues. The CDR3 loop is CASSSGFEAFF. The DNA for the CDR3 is TGTGCCAGTAGTAGCGGGTTTGAAGCTTTCTTT.

For the CDR3, the DNA is TGCGCCAGCAGCTCATTACACGGACAGGCCTACGAGCAGTACTTC. Its protein product is CASSSLHGQAYEQYF. The chain joins TRBV4-3 to TRBJ2-7; 7 bases are a match to TRBD1. Germline CDR1 reads LGHNA; CDR2 reads YSLEER. Unmatched junction bases numbered 9, after V lost 5 bases and J lost 2 bases. The CDR3 consists of 15 residues.

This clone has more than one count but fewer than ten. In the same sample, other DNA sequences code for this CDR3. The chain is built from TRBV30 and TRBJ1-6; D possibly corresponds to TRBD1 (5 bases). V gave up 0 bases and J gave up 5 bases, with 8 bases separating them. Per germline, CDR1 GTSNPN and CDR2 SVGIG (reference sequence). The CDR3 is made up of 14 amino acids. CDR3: CAWSVDSNNSPLHF. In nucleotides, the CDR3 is TGTGCCTGGAGTGTAGACAGTAATAATTCACCCCTCCACTTT.

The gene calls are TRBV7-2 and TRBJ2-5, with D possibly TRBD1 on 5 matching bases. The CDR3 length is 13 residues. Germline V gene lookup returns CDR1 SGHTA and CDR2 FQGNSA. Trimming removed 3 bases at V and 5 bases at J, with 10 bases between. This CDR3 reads CASSFTTAETQYF. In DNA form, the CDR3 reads TGTGCCAGCAGCTTTACGACAGCGGAGACCCAGTACTTC.